The 30 T cell receptor beta chains reported below all come from one sample, sequenced in a study of T-cell reconstitution after alpha-beta-depleted transplantation in children. A library of TCRbeta sequences, prepared with unique molecular identifiers, was generated. TCRdb re-called the PCR reads through MiXCR, storing one row per CDR3 protein. The sample carries about 20,000 distinct CDR3 sequences, approximately 13% recorded once. Source: PBMCs, mostly from graft donor cells, taken 60 days after TCRalphabeta/CD19-depleted stem cell transplant. These TCRs come from a female patient aged 2-9 years who had a stem cell transplant for congenital amegakaryocytic thrombocytopenia, so the T cells may come from the graft donor.

This clonotype occurred many times. This rearrangement joins TRBV7-9 to TRBJ2-7; TRBD2 matches 8 bases. The CDR3 extends over 15 amino acids. V lost 0 bases to trimming and J lost 3 bases; unmatched junction nucleotides: 4. From germline, CDR1 is SEHNR and CDR2 FQNEAQ (reference sequence). CDR3 sequence (DNA): TGTGCCAGCAGCTTAGCGCCGGGAGGGGGCTACGAGCAGTACTTC. Amino acids: CASSLAPGGGYEQYF.

This clonotype was observed many times. V and J are TRBV11-2 and TRBJ1-3; the D is unclear. With 2 bases removed from V and 0 bases from J, the gap between germline ends came to 8 bases. The CDR3 is made up of 15 amino acids. CDR1 is SGHAT, CDR2 FQNNGV, per germline. The CDR3 protein is CASSLNPLSGNTIYF. For the CDR3, the DNA is TGTGCCAGCAGCTTAAATCCACTCTCTGGAAACACCATATATTTT.

This clonotype was detected many times. The chain combines TRBV28 with TRBJ1-1; 8 positions agree with TRBD1. The V gene's germline CDR1 is MDHEN and CDR2 SYDVKM. V dropped 6 bases and J dropped 10; count of bases not matched to a gene: 13. The CDR3 spans 14 residues. CDR3 coding DNA: TGTGCCAGCAGCACACTCGGCAGGACAGGGCTAGCTTTCTTT. Its protein is CASSTLGRTGLAFF.

In its sample, this clonotype was seen many times. This chain joins TRBV7-7 and TRBJ2-5, with a possible D match to TRBD2 (5 bases). Looked up from germline, CDR1 is SSHAT and CDR2 is FNYEAQ (reference sequence). The CDR3 consists of 13 residues. V dropped 2 bases and J dropped 5 bases, with 9 bases sitting between them. The CDR3 coding sequence is TGTGCCAGCAGCTTACGGCGGGCGGAGACCCAGTACTTC. Amino acid sequence: CASSLRRAETQYF. Variable domain in full (rest from reference TRBV7-7 and TRBJ2-5): GAGVSQSPRYKVTKRGQDVTLRCDPISSHATLYWYQQALGQGPEFLTYFNYEAQPDKSGLPSDRFSAERPEGSISTLTIQRTEQRDSAMYRCASSLRRAETQYFGPGTRLLVL.

The chain employs TRBV3-1 and TRBJ2-7, with TRBD2 matching 12 bases. Unmatched junction bases numbered 9, after V lost 10 bases and J lost 2 bases. Germline lookup yields CDR1 LGHDT and CDR2 YNNKEL (reference sequence). CDR3 length: 15 residues. CDR3 residues: CATSLGLAGTYEQYF. DNA for the CDR3: TGTGCCACCTCCCTTGGACTAGCGGGGACCTACGAGCAGTACTTC.

The gene calls are TRBV30 and TRBJ2-1; TRBD2 aligns across 8 bases. CDR1 and CDR2 from the germline V gene are GTSNPN and SVGIG (reference sequence). This CDR3 contains 20 residues. V was clipped by 0 bases and J by 1 base; unmatched bases: 17. The CDR3 DNA sequence: TGTGCCTGGAGTGTTTTCCTCCGGGAGGGGGTGTCTCTATCCTACAATGAGCAGTTCTTC. Its protein product is CAWSVFLREGVSLSYNEQFF.

Many counts were recorded for this clonotype. The rearrangement uses TRBV24-1 and TRBJ2-1; 9 nucleotides agree with TRBD1. V trimming: 4 bases; J trimming: 8 bases; junction bases outside the gene matches: 8. The CDR3 covers 15 residues. Germline V gene sequence: CDR1 KGHDR, CDR2 SFDVKD. CDR3 sequence reads: CATSDPGQGIDEQFF. Written as DNA, the CDR3 is TGTGCCACCAGTGACCCTGGACAGGGGATCGATGAGCAGTTCTTC.

This clonotype was seen ten or more times. The rearrangement links TRBV12-3 or TRBV12-4 to TRBJ2-2; D call uncertain. Between the trimmed V and J ends, which lost 6 bases and 5 bases, there was a span of 10 bases. The CDR3 runs to 13 residues. The CDR3 here is CASSLRSTGELFF. CDR3 DNA: TGTGCCAGCAGCCTCCGAAGTACCGGGGAGCTGTTTTTT.

This clonotype was seen repeatedly, ten times or more. The chain joins TRBV28 to TRBJ2-5, with TRBD2 identical over 8 bases. J lost 2 bases, V lost 6 bases, and 8 bases had no gene match. This CDR3 has 15 amino acids. CDR1 is MDHEN, CDR2 SYDVKM, per germline. The CDR3 DNA follows: TGTGCCAGCAGCCGGGGGGGGAGAGGACAAGAGACCCAGTACTTC. Translating gives CASSRGGRGQETQYF. Combining the CDR3 with reference TRBV28 and TRBJ2-5 gives the whole variable domain DVKVTQSSRYLVKRTGEKVFLECVQDMDHENMFWYRQDPGLGLRLIYFSYDVKMKEKGDIPEGYSVSREKKERFSLILESASTNQTSMYLCASSRGGRGQETQYFGPGTRLLVL.

This clonotype was seen at least ten times. The CDR3 DNA follows: TGTGCCAGCAGTGGACAGGGGGCTGGATCACCCCTCCACTTT. The encoded protein is CASSGQGAGSPLHF. The V gene is TRBV7-9, the J gene TRBJ1-6, with 11 bases lining up with TRBD1. The germline CDR1 and CDR2 sequences are SEHNR and FQNEAQ (reference sequence). After removal of 6 bases from V and 10 bases from J, the junction contained 5 bases not matched to a gene. This CDR3 region has 14 residues. Variable domain in full (rest from reference TRBV7-9 and TRBJ1-6): DTGVSQNPRHKITKRGQNVTFRCDPISEHNRLYWYRQTLGQGPEFLTYFQNEAQLEKSRLLSDRFSAERPKGSFSTLEIQRTEQGDSAMYLCASSGQGAGSPLHFGNGTRLTVT.

This clonotype was observed at least ten times. The chain is built from TRBV5-1 and TRBJ2-3; 7 positions match TRBD1. Trimming at V came to 3 bases and at J to 2 bases, leaving 3 bases not matched to a gene. Germline loops: CDR1 SGHRS, CDR2 YFSETQ. This CDR3 contains 14 residues. CDR3 bases: TGCGCCAGCAGCTGGGACAGACCCACAGATACGCAGTATTTT. Translated, it gives CASSWDRPTDTQYF.

Ten or more counts support this clonotype. The chain links TRBV20-1 to TRBJ2-7; no definite D call. V lost 3 bases, J lost 2 bases, and 11 bases lay in between. The CDR3 is 13 amino acids. Looked up from germline, CDR1 is DFQATT and CDR2 is SNEGSKA (reference sequence). The DNA for the CDR3 is TGCAGTGCTAGTGCCCCTCTTACCTACGAGCAGTACTTC. Translation: CSASAPLTYEQYF.

At least ten counts were recorded for this clonotype. V and J are TRBV7-2 and TRBJ1-2, with D possibly TRBD1 on 6 matching bases. Deletions cut 8 bases from V and 4 bases from J, with 14 bases between. The CDR3 is 13 amino acids. The germline V gene encodes CDR1 SGHTA and CDR2 FQGNSA. As DNA, the CDR3 is TGTGCCAGCGGAAGACAGGCGGTCTATGGCTACACCTTC. This translates into CASGRQAVYGYTF.

This clonotype was recorded many times. The chain combines TRBV20-1 with TRBJ2-7; D ambiguous. The germline CDR1 and CDR2 sequences are DFQATT and SNEGSKA (reference sequence). The CDR3 has 12 amino acids. V gave up 6 bases and J gave up 1 base, with 10 bases separating them. CDR3 coding DNA: TGCAGTGCGCAACCGGTATCCTACGAGCAGTACTTC. Protein sequence: CSAQPVSYEQYF.

This clonotype was counted ten times or more. The chain carries TRBV20-1 and TRBJ2-7, with no clear D. This CDR3 is built from 15 residues. Germline-derived CDR1 and CDR2 are DFQATT and SNEGSKA (reference sequence). V was pared by 3 bases and J by 0 bases, with 15 bases between. The chain's CDR3 is CSASPRLLTSYEQYF. The CDR3 DNA is TGCAGTGCTAGCCCTCGACTCCTTACCTCCTACGAGCAGTACTTC.

This clonotype has a count of ten or more. V is TRBV20-1 and J is TRBJ1-4; D possibly corresponds to TRBD1 (5 bases). Germline V gene data show CDR1 as DFQATT and CDR2 as SNEGSKA (reference sequence). Deletions cut 1 base from V and 0 bases from J, with 12 bases between. The CDR3 has 16 residues. CDR3 coding DNA: TGCAGTGCTAGAGGGGGCGCCGTTGCAACTAATGAAAAACTGTTTTTT. Its translation: CSARGGAVATNEKLFF.

The gene calls are TRBV30 and TRBJ2-1, with TRBD2 identical over 14 bases. Germline V CDR1 and CDR2: GTSNPN, SVGIG (reference sequence). The V and J ends lost 5 bases and 9 bases, in that order; junction bases with no gene match: 6. The length of the CDR3 is 14 residues. In DNA form, the CDR3 reads TGTGCCTGGTCGAGGACTAGCGGGAGGTTTGAGCAGTTCTTC. Encoded protein: CAWSRTSGRFEQFF.

At least ten counts were recorded for this clonotype. The chain recombines TRBV28 with TRBJ1-2; D remains ambiguous. Deletions cut 3 bases from V and 8 bases from J, with 13 bases between. The CDR3 loop spans 13 amino acids. Germline CDR1 reads MDHEN; CDR2 reads SYDVKM. The CDR3 is CASSFYVGSGYTF. The CDR3 region has the DNA TGTGCCAGCAGTTTCTATGTCGGGAGCGGCTACACCTTC.

This clonotype has at least ten counts. CDR3: CSARENRAITDTQYF. The DNA of the CDR3 is TGCAGTGCTAGAGAAAACCGGGCCATCACAGATACGCAGTATTTT. The rearrangement joins TRBV20-1 to TRBJ2-3; D remains unclear. The CDR3 length is 15 residues. Trimming cost V 0 bases and J 2 bases, with 12 bases left between them. Germline CDR1 DFQATT, CDR2 SNEGSKA (reference sequence).

This clonotype was seen many times. The CDR3 nucleotides are TGTGCCATCAGTGAGTCATGGAACCTCATCAGGGGGGACTATGGCTACACCTTC. Translating it yields CAISESWNLIRGDYGYTF. The genes are TRBV10-3 and TRBJ1-2; 7 positions agree with TRBD1. Trimming took 0 bases from V and 3 from J; bases not matched to a gene: 13. This CDR3 has 18 residues. CDR1 is ENHRY and CDR2 is SYGVKD in the germline V gene.

Comments on this clonotype: A read error may be the cause here, since a much bigger clone is one base away. This chain joins TRBV18 and TRBJ1-6; no definite D call. The CDR3 has 16 amino acids. The germline V gene has CDR1 KGHSH and CDR2 LQKENI. CDR3 residues: CASSPQGFRNNLPLHF. DNA of the CDR3: TGTGCCAGCTCACCACAGGGTTTCCGCAATAATTTACCCCTCCACTTT. The full variable domain, completed using reference TRBV18 and TRBJ1-6, is NAGVMQNPRHLVRRRGQEARLRCSPMKGHSHVYWYRQLPEEGLKFMVYLQKENIIDESGMPKERFSAEFPKEGPSILRIQQVVRGDSAAYFCASSPQGFRNNLPLHFGNGTRLTVT.

A few counts support this clonotype. The chain links TRBV6-4 to TRBJ2-1; 11 bases are a match to TRBD2. Germline loops: CDR1 MRHNA, CDR2 SNTAGT. This CDR3 spans 19 amino acids. V lost 2 bases, J lost 0 bases, and 9 bases stayed unmatched. The CDR3 spells CASSDRGLAAPSSYNEQFF. The CDR3 DNA sequence: TGTGCCAGCAGTGACCGGGGACTAGCGGCCCCGAGCTCCTACAATGAGCAGTTCTTC.

Ten or more counts support this clonotype. The rearrangement uses TRBV19 and TRBJ2-7, with D possibly TRBD1 on 6 matching bases. CDR3 size: 14 residues. The ends were cut back, 6 bases at V and 3 bases at J, with 15 bases in the middle. Germline CDR1 LNHDA, CDR2 SQIVND (reference sequence). DNA of the CDR3: TGTGCCAGTAGATTCGGGCAGGGGAACTACGAGCAGTACTTC. Translated: CASRFGQGNYEQYF.

The rearrangement uses TRBV18 and TRBJ2-2; D gene uncertain. The CDR3 runs 14 residues. Per germline, CDR1 KGHSH and CDR2 LQKENI. Trimming shortened V by 1 base and J by 4 bases, and 7 bases separated the two germline ends. The CDR3 region has the DNA TGTGCCAGCTCACCACGGGCTAGCACCGGGGAGCTGTTTTTT. This encodes CASSPRASTGELFF. The whole variable domain, remainder taken from reference TRBV18 and TRBJ2-2, is NAGVMQNPRHLVRRRGQEARLRCSPMKGHSHVYWYRQLPEEGLKFMVYLQKENIIDESGMPKERFSAEFPKEGPSILRIQQVVRGDSAAYFCASSPRASTGELFFGEGSRLTVL.

This clonotype was detected ten times or more. The chain has TRBV29-1 and TRBJ2-1, with TRBD1 matching over 7 bases. This CDR3 region has 17 residues. Trimming at V came to 4 bases and at J to 8 bases, leaving 20 bases not matched to a gene. Germline V gene lookup returns CDR1 SQVTM and CDR2 ANQGSEA. CDR3 sequence (DNA): TGCAGCGTTGTAATCCGGGACAGTTCCTCCCACGGGGATGAGCAGTTCTTC. This codes for CSVVIRDSSSHGDEQFF.

This clonotype was detected ten times or more. V is TRBV20-1 and J is TRBJ2-1; D possibly corresponds to TRBD2 (5 bases). CDR1 is DFQATT, CDR2 SNEGSKA, per germline (reference sequence). Trimming pared 8 bases from V and 5 bases from J, leaving 16 bases between. This CDR3 contains 13 residues. The CDR3, as DNA: TGCAGTAGAGAGGGCCTAGGAGACAATGAGCAGTTCTTC. Encoded protein: CSREGLGDNEQFF.

This clonotype was observed many times. The chain uses TRBV7-9 and TRBJ1-3; D remains ambiguous. Trimming shortened V by 2 bases and J by 4 bases, and 12 bases separated the two germline ends. The CDR3 is 15 amino acids. Looked up from germline, CDR1 is SEHNR and CDR2 is FQNEAQ (reference sequence). CDR3 residues: CASSLLPWQGNTIYF. CDR3 DNA: TGTGCCAGCAGCTTATTACCCTGGCAAGGAAACACCATATATTTT.

This clonotype appeared many times. The rearrangement uses TRBV27 and TRBJ1-5; D not certain. Trimming removed 2 bases from V and 9 bases from J, with 11 bases in between. The V gene's germline CDR1 is MNHEY and CDR2 SMNVEV (reference sequence). CDR3 size: 13 residues. CDR3 region: CASSLVRFGPQHF. In DNA form, the CDR3 reads TGTGCCAGCAGTTTAGTCCGGTTTGGGCCCCAGCATTTT.

In this sample, this clonotype turned up many times. The chain uses TRBV15 and TRBJ2-3; D unclear. The CDR3 is 14 amino acids. V was trimmed by 1 base and J by 2 bases, leaving 7 bases between them. Germline assignment: CDR1 LNHNV and CDR2 YYDKDF (reference sequence). CDR3 amino acids: CATSRARVTDTQYF. Here the CDR3 DNA reads TGTGCCACCAGCAGAGCACGAGTCACAGATACGCAGTATTTT.

For this clonotype: A much larger clone differs from this one at a single base, so this may be a read error. The CDR3 sequence: CAISFGGQGASGANVLTF. The CDR3 DNA sequence: TGTGCCATCAGTTTCGGTGGACAGGGGGCCTCTGGGGCCAACGTCCTGACTTTC. The chain uses TRBV12-3 or TRBV12-4 and TRBJ2-6; 11 bases match TRBD1. This CDR3 comprises 18 residues.